This T cell receptor beta chain was captured in a study of blood T cell repertoires in COVID-19. TCRdb keeps only in-frame clones here, not all; method: immunoSEQ multiplex PCR. The repertoire holds about 200,000 clones, with about 85% as singletons. What was sequenced was peripheral blood. This TCR was sampled from a man in his 60s with COVID-19, enrolled during active disease.

In DNA, the CDR3 is TGTGCCAGCTCCGCCTGGGGAGGGAACAATGAGCAGTTCTTC. Translated: CASSAWGGNNEQFF. V gene TRBV3-1 (or the pseudogene TRBV3-2) combines with J gene TRBJ2-1; TRBD2 matches at 7 bases. Germline loops: CDR1 LGHDT, CDR2 YNNKEL (reference sequence). V gave up 8 bases and J gave up 5 bases; unmatched junction bases: 9. The CDR3 spans 14 residues.